This T cell receptor beta chain was obtained from a study of blood T cell repertoires in COVID-19. Looking at the study overall: Material from acute and convalescent COVID-19 was sourced from the United States, Italy and Spain. T cells, B-cell-depleted T cells, or PBMCs supplied cDNA or gDNA.

The germline CDR1 and CDR2 sequences are LGHNA and YSLEER. The CDR3 runs 16 residues. V lost 3 bases and J lost 6, with 15 bases in between. Methods used by the authors: Using reference gene primer amplification, nucleated cell counts were estimated. Clones were sequenced by immunoSEQ multiplex PCR, and TCRdb holds only the in-frame ones, with some missing. The DNA was the basis for D and trimming; V, J and clone size are from that table. The sample holds roughly 330,000 clones, 70% to 90% seen once. This sequence joins TRBV4-3 and TRBJ1-6, with a weak D call TRBD1 (5 bases). Sequencing was carried out using peripheral blood. The sequence was obtained from a young man who had recovered from COVID-19. CDR3 bases: TGCGCCAGCAGCCACTCACTCGGGGGGTCTAATTCACCCCTCCACTTT. Translation: CASSHSLGGSNSPLHF.